This T cell receptor (beta chain) derives from a study of cytomegalovirus exposure and HLA in healthy donors. Study-level results: Accounts indicate the classifier identified cytomegalovirus status with strong specificity and sensitivity. Whilst most TCR sequences proved rare, a subset of public TCRs occurred across many donors. Specificity for CMV antigens was confirmed in vitro for a few of the CMV-associated chains.

The repertoire was sequenced with immunoSEQ multiplex PCR; TCRdb's copy has only in-frame clones and lacks some. The sample consists of 250,000 to 300,000 clones, 65% to 90% of them appearing once. The germline V gene encodes CDR1 SNHLY and CDR2 FYNNEI. This CDR3 is built from 15 residues. Trimming took off 9 bases at V and 5 bases at J, with 19 bases between the two ends. A note on this clone: Its antigen remains unidentified.

The sequence derives from a woman aged 18-30 years in good health and CMV-seronegative. Source material: PBMCs. The chain links TRBV2 to TRBJ1-4; D ambiguous. The CDR3 spells CARTMRAGSNEKLFF. The CDR3 DNA reads TGTGCCAGAACGATGAGGGCGGGATCAAATGAAAAACTGTTTTTT.